The T cell receptor (beta chain) described here comes from a study of regulatory T cells in long-lasting Graves disease. Study-level findings and limits: TCR diversity was lower in persistent Graves' patients than in newly diagnosed ones. Persistent disease exhibited a predilection for TRBV28, TRBJ1-2 and TRBJ2-5.

Per the germline V gene, CDR1 is MNHEY and CDR2 is SMNVEV (reference sequence). The junction had 6 bases not matched to a gene; V was cut back by 1 base and J by 10 bases. This CDR3 has 13 amino acids. Concerning this clonotype itself: Its antigen remains unknown. With a much larger clone just one base away, this may be a read error.

Time point given: persistent/refractory GD, antithyroid drugs over 5 years with positive TRAb. RNA from PBMCs was the source of the TCR library. Construction of TCR beta libraries relied on iRepertoire HTBI primers and on Arm-PCR targeting CDR3 regions. As handled by the study authors: From all samples, identification returned approximately 13 TRBJ and around 62 TRBV segments. Using its own MiXCR run on the multiplex PCR reads, TCRdb lists one record per CDR3 protein. TCRdb, not the authors, supplied the V and J calls. The table shows a few hundred thousand distinct CDR3 sequences, with about 20% occurring only once.

This chain joins TRBV27 and TRBJ1-1; 7 bases fit TRBD1. The source of this sequence is a female donor with Graves disease. The sample was peripheral blood mononuclear cells (PBMCs), taken when the disease was refractory, from a patient treated with antithyroid drugs. The CDR3 DNA reads as TGTGCCAGCAGTTTATTCCAGGGGGGTGGAGCTTTCTTT. Amino acids: CASSLFQGGGAFF.